Listed here are 24 T cell receptor beta chains from one sample, sequenced in a study of radiation and T cells in renal cell carcinoma. This sample's time point: blood 2 weeks post-SBRT. Specified treatment: 15 Gy SBRT to primary tumor, nephrectomy 4 weeks later. Sequencing was performed with immunoSEQ multiplex PCR; in TCRdb, only in-frame clones are kept and a portion is missing. The sample shows about 130,000 clones, more than 75% of them seen only once. Sequenced material: blood, taken from a patient whose treatment included radiotherapy and nephrectomy. These receptors all come from a woman between 65 and 79 years old with renal cell carcinoma.

This clone appeared once. DNA for the CDR3: TGTGCCAGCAGTGAACCAAATCAGCCCCAGCATTTT. Encoded protein: CASSEPNQPQHF. The chain carries TRBV6-1 and TRBJ1-5, with D unclear. CDR3 length: 12 amino acids. Germline V CDR1 and CDR2: MNHNS, SASEGT. V lost 2 bases to trimming and J lost 4 bases, with 3 bases between them.

This rearrangement joins TRBV5-6 to TRBJ2-2; 9 bases agree with TRBD2. Trimming took 2 bases from V and 5 from J; bases not matched to a gene: 13. The CDR3 is made up of 18 amino acids. Germline CDR1 SGHDT, CDR2 YYEEEE. CDR3 nucleotides: TGTGCCAGCAGCTTCGTCTCTAGCGGGGTGTTGGGAACCGGGGAGCTGTTTTTT. Protein product: CASSFVSSGVLGTGELFF.

The chain combines TRBV2 with TRBJ1-1; D call uncertain. This CDR3 comprises 11 residues. V lost 1 base and J 10 bases, leaving 7 bases between the germline ends. Looked up from germline, CDR1 is SNHLY and CDR2 is FYNNEI. CDR3 region: CASSEGPIAFF. In nucleotides, the CDR3 is TGTGCCAGCAGTGAAGGACCGATAGCTTTCTTT. The variable domain in full, with the rest retrieved from reference TRBV2 and TRBJ1-1, is EPEVTQTPSHQVTQMGQEVILRCVPISNHLYFYWYRQILGQKVEFLVSFYNNEISEKSEIFDDQFSVERPDGSNFTLKIRSTKLEDSAMYFCASSEGPIAFFGQGTRLTVV.

This chain connects TRBV2 to TRBJ2-1, with TRBD2 matching 9 bases. Trimming cost V 8 bases and J 5 bases; bases outside gene matches: 10. This CDR3 spans 15 amino acids. Germline CDR1 and CDR2: SNHLY and FYNNEI. CDR3 in DNA: TGTGCCAGCCGCAGGTGGGGCGGGGGGGACAATGAGCAGTTCTTC. Amino acids: CASRRWGGGDNEQFF.

This chain links TRBV7-3 with TRBJ2-1; the D call may be TRBD1 or TRBD2 (6 bases each). V dropped 3 bases and J dropped 5 bases, with 14 bases sitting between them. Germline V gene lookup returns CDR1 SGHTA and CDR2 FQGTGA. The CDR3 runs to 15 residues. Here the CDR3 DNA reads TGTGCCAGCAGCTTGAGGGGGGCACTGAACAATGAGCAGTTCTTC. It codes for CASSLRGALNNEQFF.

The chain has TRBV5-5 and TRBJ2-5; TRBD1 matches 9 bases. The V gene's germline CDR1 is SGHKS and CDR2 YYEKEE (reference sequence). V was pared by 5 bases and J by 3 bases, with 5 bases of the junction left unmatched. The CDR3 is 14 residues long. The chain's CDR3 is CASRPGTGKETQYF. The DNA of the CDR3 is TGTGCCAGCAGACCCGGGACAGGGAAAGAGACCCAGTACTTC.

The chain carries TRBV19 and TRBJ2-3; D uncertain. Germline-derived CDR1 and CDR2 are LNHDA and SQIVND (reference sequence). The CDR3 has 16 amino acids. The germline V and J ends were trimmed by 1 base and 1 base, with 12 bases remaining between them. The CDR3 bases are TGTGCCAGTAGTATAGGCCGCGATTTGGGCACAGATACGCAGTATTTT. This translates into CASSIGRDLGTDTQYF.

The V gene is TRBV25-1, the J gene TRBJ2-5, with 9 bases that match TRBD2. After removal of 4 bases from V and 5 bases from J, the junction contained 5 bases not matched to a gene. The CDR3 runs to 14 residues. Germline CDR1 MGHDK, CDR2 SYGVNS. CDR3 coding DNA: TGTGCCAGCAGTGTAAGCGGGGGGTCGGAGACCCAGTACTTC. Amino acid sequence: CASSVSGGSETQYF. The complete variable domain, with remaining parts taken from reference TRBV25-1 and TRBJ2-5, reads EADIYQTPRYLVIGTGKKITLECSQTMGHDKMYWYQQDPGMELHLIHYSYGVNSTEKGDLSSESTVSRIRTEHFPLTLESARPSHTSQYLCASSVSGGSETQYFGPGTRLLVL.

V usage is TRBV28 and J usage is TRBJ1-2; D might be TRBD1 (5 bases). CDR1 is MDHEN, CDR2 SYDVKM, per germline. This CDR3 spans 15 amino acids. Trimming pared 3 bases from V and 5 bases from J, leaving 16 bases between. CDR3 residues: CASSFGGQWGYGYTF. DNA for the CDR3: TGTGCCAGCAGTTTTGGCGGACAATGGGGGTATGGCTACACCTTC.

The chain is built from TRBV28 and TRBJ1-2; 7 bases agree with TRBD1. The CDR3 length is 14 residues. J gave up 4 bases and V 5 bases, and 7 bases lay outside the gene matches. The germline V gene encodes CDR1 MDHEN and CDR2 SYDVKM. The CDR3 coding sequence is TGTGCCAGCAGTCCCCGGGACAGACGCTATGGCTACACCTTC. This sequence encodes CASSPRDRRYGYTF.

The genes are TRBV18 and TRBJ1-3, with D perhaps matching TRBD1 (5 bases). Trimming shortened V by 4 bases and J by 0 bases, and 10 bases separated the two germline ends. Per the germline V gene, CDR1 is KGHSH and CDR2 is LQKENI. This CDR3 spans 15 amino acids. The CDR3 sequence is CASSLQASSGNTIYF. CDR3 nucleotides: TGTGCCAGCTCACTACAGGCCAGCTCTGGAAACACCATATATTTT.

A few counts support this clone. The chain combines TRBV19 with TRBJ1-2; 7 bases align to TRBD1. After removal of 3 bases from V and 8 bases from J, the junction contained 6 bases not matched to a gene. The CDR3 is 13 residues long. Germline V lookup: CDR1 LNHDA, CDR2 SQIVND (reference sequence). The CDR3 DNA follows: TGTGCCAGTAGTATCCTACAGGGGCAAGGCTACACCTTC. It yields the protein CASSILQGQGYTF.

The chain is built from TRBV9 and TRBJ2-1, with TRBD2 matching over 11 bases. Germline trimming cut 2 bases from V and 8 bases from J; bases unmatched to any gene: 9. Germline V gene data show CDR1 as SGDLS and CDR2 as YYNGEE. The CDR3 is 16 amino acids. Here the CDR3 reads CASSVAGTSGWDEQFF. The DNA of the CDR3 is TGTGCCAGCAGCGTGGCAGGGACTAGCGGATGGGATGAGCAGTTCTTC.

The chain is built from TRBV6-1 and TRBJ2-1; 7 positions match TRBD1. V lost 5 bases to trimming and J lost 2 bases; unmatched junction nucleotides: 6. The CDR3 length is 15 residues. CDR1 is MNHNS and CDR2 is SASEGT in the germline V gene. The CDR3 loop is CASSRDSVTYNEQFF. DNA of the CDR3: TGTGCCAGCAGTCGGGACAGCGTAACCTACAATGAGCAGTTCTTC.

This clone has more than one count but fewer than ten. CDR3 residues: CASSPTGTGESPLHF. DNA of the CDR3: TGTGCCAGCAGCCCAACCGGGACAGGGGAATCACCCCTCCACTTT. The chain links TRBV9 to TRBJ1-6, with TRBD1 matching 10 bases. The V gene's germline CDR1 is SGDLS and CDR2 YYNGEE. The CDR3 is 15 amino acids. J was trimmed by 10 bases and V by 4 bases; bases with no gene match: 8. Complete variable domain (other parts from reference TRBV9 and TRBJ1-6): DSGVTQTPKHLITATGQRVTLRCSPRSGDLSVYWYQQSLDQGLQFLIQYYNGEERAKGNILERFSAQQFPDLHSELNLSSLELGDSALYFCASSPTGTGESPLHFGNGTRLTVT.

The J gene is TRBJ2-7, the V gene TRBV4-2; TRBD1 or TRBD2 may be the D gene (5 bases each). Germline V gene sequence: CDR1 LGHNA, CDR2 YNFKEQ. V was cut by 2 bases and J by 5 bases, with 16 bases left in between. This CDR3 has 15 residues. The chain's CDR3 is CASSQSRGSWHEQYF. For the CDR3, the DNA is TGTGCCAGCAGCCAAAGTCGGGGCAGTTGGCACGAGCAGTACTTC.

V and J are TRBV4-1 and TRBJ1-5, with D perhaps matching TRBD1 (6 bases). V gave up 3 bases and J gave up 4 bases, with 19 bases separating them. The germline gives CDR1 MGHRA, CDR2 YSYEKL. CDR3 size: 17 residues. CDR3: CASSQLSLRGRNQPQHF. The CDR3 nucleotides are TGCGCCAGCAGCCAGTTATCTTTACGGGGGCGGAATCAGCCCCAGCATTTT.

The rearrangement links TRBV5-1 to TRBJ2-5, with D possibly matching TRBD1 (6 bases). In germline, CDR1 is SGHRS, CDR2 YFSETQ. CDR3 length: 14 residues. V lost 2 bases and J 0 bases, leaving 8 bases between the germline ends. The CDR3 region has the DNA TGCGCCAGCAGCTTCCGGGACAACCAAGAGACCCAGTACTTC. This sequence encodes CASSFRDNQETQYF.

The J gene is TRBJ2-5, the V gene TRBV7-2, with D possibly matching TRBD1 (6 bases). Trimming stripped 5 bases from V and 5 bases from J, with 12 bases between. This CDR3 spans 13 amino acids. CDR1 SGHTA and CDR2 FQGNSA come from the germline V gene. The CDR3 DNA sequence: TGTGCCAGCAGCCAAACAGGGATGGAGACCCAGTACTTC. Protein product: CASSQTGMETQYF.

The chain has TRBV10-3 and TRBJ1-3; TRBD1 might be the D (6 bases). Germline lookup yields CDR1 ENHRY and CDR2 SYGVKD. This CDR3 region has 13 residues. V lost 6 bases, J lost 5 bases, and 11 bases lay in between. The CDR3 DNA follows: TGTGCCATCAGGCCGGGACAAAGAAACACCATATATTTT. Its translation: CAIRPGQRNTIYF.

V is TRBV29-1 and J is TRBJ2-5, with TRBD2 matching over 9 bases. CDR3 size: 14 residues. Trimming took 2 bases from V and 4 from J; bases not matched to a gene: 5. Germline assignment: CDR1 SQVTM and CDR2 ANQGSEA. In DNA form, the CDR3 reads TGCAGCGTTGAAATGGCGGGGGGGCGAGAGACCCAGTACTTC. Residues: CSVEMAGGRETQYF.

This chain connects TRBV7-3 to TRBJ1-2, with D hard to call. The CDR3 is made up of 18 amino acids. The V gene's germline CDR1 is SGHTA and CDR2 FQGTGA. Trimming took 2 bases from V and 4 from J, leaving 23 bases between them. The CDR3 DNA follows: TGTGCCAGCAGCTTAGACTTTCACCGGGCGATACTTGGCTATGGCTACACCTTC. Amino acid sequence: CASSLDFHRAILGYGYTF. Full variable domain (rest looked up from reference TRBV7-3 and TRBJ1-2): GAGVSQTPSNKVTEKGKYVELRCDPISGHTALYWYRQSLGQGPEFLIYFQGTGAADDSGLPNDRFFAVRPEGSVSTLKIQRTERGDSAVYLCASSLDFHRAILGYGYTFGSGTRLTVV.

The chain recombines TRBV7-9 with TRBJ1-1; 10 bases map to TRBD1. The CDR3 consists of 15 residues. V gave up 5 bases and J gave up 5 bases; unmatched junction bases: 8. Germline V CDR1 and CDR2: SEHNR, FQNEAQ (reference sequence). CDR3 DNA sequence: TGTGCCAGCAGCCCCCGGACAGGGGGTGGGACTGAAGCTTTCTTT. Protein: CASSPRTGGGTEAFF.

The V call is TRBV2, the J call TRBJ2-2; TRBD1 agrees at 8 bases. Germline CDR1 SNHLY, CDR2 FYNNEI. V gave up 7 bases and J gave up 4 bases; unmatched junction bases: 8. The length of the CDR3 is 15 residues. In DNA form, the CDR3 reads TGTGCCAGCACTAAGGACAGGGTCGGCACCGGGGAGCTGTTTTTT. It is translated as CASTKDRVGTGELFF.